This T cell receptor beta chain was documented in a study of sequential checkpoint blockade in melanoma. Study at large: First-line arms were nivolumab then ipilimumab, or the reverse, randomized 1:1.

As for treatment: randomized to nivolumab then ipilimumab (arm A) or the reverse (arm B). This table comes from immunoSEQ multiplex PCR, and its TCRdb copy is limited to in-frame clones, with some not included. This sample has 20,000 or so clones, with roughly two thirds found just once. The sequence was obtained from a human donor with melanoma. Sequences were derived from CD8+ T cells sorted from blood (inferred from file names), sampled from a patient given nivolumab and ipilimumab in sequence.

The CDR3 DNA is TGTGCCAGCAGTGAGGAATTTGAGGGGGCGGAGGGCTACACCTTC. The encoded protein is CASSEEFEGAEGYTF. This chain uses TRBV6-4 with TRBJ1-2, with 7 bases fitting TRBD1. The CDR3 runs to 15 residues. Trimming cost V 3 bases and J 8 bases; bases outside gene matches: 12. Germline V gives CDR1 MRHNA, CDR2 SNTAGT.